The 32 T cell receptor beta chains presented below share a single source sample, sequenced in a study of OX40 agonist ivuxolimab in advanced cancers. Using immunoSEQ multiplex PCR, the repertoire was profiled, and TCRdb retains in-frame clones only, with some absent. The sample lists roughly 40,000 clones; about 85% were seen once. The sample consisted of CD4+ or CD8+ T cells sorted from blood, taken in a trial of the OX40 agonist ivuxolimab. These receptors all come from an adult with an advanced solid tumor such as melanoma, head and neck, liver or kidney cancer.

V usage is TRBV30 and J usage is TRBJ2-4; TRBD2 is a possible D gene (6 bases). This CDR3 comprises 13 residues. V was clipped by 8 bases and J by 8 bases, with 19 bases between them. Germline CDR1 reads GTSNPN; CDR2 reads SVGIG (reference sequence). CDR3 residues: CAQSGGSLDIQYF. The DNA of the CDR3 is TGTGCCCAATCTGGGGGGTCTTTGGACATTCAGTACTTC.

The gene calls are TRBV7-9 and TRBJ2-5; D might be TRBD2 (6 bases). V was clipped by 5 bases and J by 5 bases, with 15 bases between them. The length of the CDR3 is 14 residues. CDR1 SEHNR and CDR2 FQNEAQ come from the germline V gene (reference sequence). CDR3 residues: CASSQAGHEETQYF. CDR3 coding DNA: TGTGCCAGCAGCCAGGCGGGGCATGAGGAGACCCAGTACTTC.

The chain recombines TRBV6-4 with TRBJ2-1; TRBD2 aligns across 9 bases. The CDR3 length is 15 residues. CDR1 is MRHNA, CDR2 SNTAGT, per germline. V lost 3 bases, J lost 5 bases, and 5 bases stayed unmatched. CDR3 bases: TGTGCCAGCAGTGAAGCGGGGGGACTCAACAATGAGCAGTTCTTC. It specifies CASSEAGGLNNEQFF.

The CDR3 nucleotides read TGTGCCAGCAGCCAGACGGTGGGTCAGCCCCAGCATTTT. Translated, it gives CASSQTVGQPQHF. The gene calls are TRBV11-3 and TRBJ1-5; D is unresolved. The CDR3 is 13 residues long. Germline V gene lookup returns CDR1 SGHNT and CDR2 YENEEA. Trimming removed 5 bases from V and 6 bases from J, with 11 bases in between.

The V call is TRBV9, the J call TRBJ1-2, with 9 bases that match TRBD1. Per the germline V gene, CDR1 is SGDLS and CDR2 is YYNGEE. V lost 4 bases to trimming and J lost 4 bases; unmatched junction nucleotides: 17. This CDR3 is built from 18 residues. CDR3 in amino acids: CASSLPGTGIPPSYGYTF. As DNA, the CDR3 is TGTGCCAGCAGCCTACCCGGGACAGGGATCCCCCCCAGCTATGGCTACACCTTC.

The CDR3: CASSAGTSGGHQETQYF. The CDR3 region has the DNA TGTGCCAGCAGCGCCGGGACTAGCGGGGGCCACCAAGAGACCCAGTACTTC. The chain employs TRBV9 and TRBJ2-5, with 14 bases fitting TRBD2. Unmatched junction bases numbered 4, after V lost 3 bases and J lost 0 bases. Germline V gene lookup returns CDR1 SGDLS and CDR2 YYNGEE. The CDR3 totals 17 residues.

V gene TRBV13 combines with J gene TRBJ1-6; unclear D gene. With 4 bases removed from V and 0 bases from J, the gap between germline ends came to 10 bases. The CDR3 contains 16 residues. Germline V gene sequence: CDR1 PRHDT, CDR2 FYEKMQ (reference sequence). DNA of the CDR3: TGTGCCAGCAGCTCCCTAGGCAGCTCCTATAATTCACCCCTCCACTTT. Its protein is CASSSLGSSYNSPLHF.

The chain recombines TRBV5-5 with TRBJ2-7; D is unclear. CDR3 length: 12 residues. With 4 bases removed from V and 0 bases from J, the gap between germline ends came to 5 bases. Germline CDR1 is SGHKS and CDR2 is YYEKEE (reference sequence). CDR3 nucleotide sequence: TGTGCCAGCAGCCCCTACTCCTACGAGCAGTACTTC. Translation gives CASSPYSYEQYF.

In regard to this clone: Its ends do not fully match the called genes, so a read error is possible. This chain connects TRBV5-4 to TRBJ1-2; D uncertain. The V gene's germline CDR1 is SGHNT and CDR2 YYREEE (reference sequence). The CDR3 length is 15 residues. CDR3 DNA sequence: TGCGCCAGCAGCCAAGATAATGACCAAAACTATGGCTACACCTTC. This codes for CASSQDNDQNYGYTF.

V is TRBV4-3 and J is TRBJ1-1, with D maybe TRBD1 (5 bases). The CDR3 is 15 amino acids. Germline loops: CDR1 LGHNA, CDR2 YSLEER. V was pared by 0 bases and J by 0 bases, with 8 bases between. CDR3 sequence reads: CASSQEGELNTEAFF. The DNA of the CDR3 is TGCGCCAGCAGCCAAGAAGGGGAGTTGAACACTGAAGCTTTCTTT.

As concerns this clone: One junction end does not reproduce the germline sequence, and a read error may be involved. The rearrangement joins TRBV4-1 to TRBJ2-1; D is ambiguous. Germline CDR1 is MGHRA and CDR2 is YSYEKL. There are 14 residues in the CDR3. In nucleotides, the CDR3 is TGCGCCAGCAGCCAAGATAGGTCCTCCAATGAGCAGTTCTTC. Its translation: CASSQDRSSNEQFF.

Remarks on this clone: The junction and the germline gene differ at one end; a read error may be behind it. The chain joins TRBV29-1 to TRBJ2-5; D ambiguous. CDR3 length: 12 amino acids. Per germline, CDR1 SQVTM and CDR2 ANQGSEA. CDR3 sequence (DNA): TGCAGCGTTGAACGGACGGAAGAGACCCAGCACTTC. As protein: CSVERTEETQHF.

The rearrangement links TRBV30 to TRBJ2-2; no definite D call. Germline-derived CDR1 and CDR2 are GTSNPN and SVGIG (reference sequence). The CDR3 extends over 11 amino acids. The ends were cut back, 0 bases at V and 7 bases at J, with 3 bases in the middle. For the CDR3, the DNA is TGTGCCTGGAGTGTAGGCGGGGAGCTGTTTTTT. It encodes CAWSVGGELFF.

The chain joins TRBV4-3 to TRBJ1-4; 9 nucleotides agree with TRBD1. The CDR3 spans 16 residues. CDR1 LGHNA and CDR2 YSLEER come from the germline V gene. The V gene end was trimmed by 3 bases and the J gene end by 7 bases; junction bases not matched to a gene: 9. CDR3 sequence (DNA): TGCGCCAGCAGCCACCTCGACAGGGGGGGAATTGAAAAACTGTTTTTT. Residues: CASSHLDRGGIEKLFF.

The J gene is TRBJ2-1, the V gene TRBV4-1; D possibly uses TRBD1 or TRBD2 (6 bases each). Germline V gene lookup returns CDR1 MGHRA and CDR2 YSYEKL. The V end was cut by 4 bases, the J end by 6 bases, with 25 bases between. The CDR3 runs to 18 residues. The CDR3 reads CASSPDQRRGAVGNEQFF. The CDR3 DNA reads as TGCGCCAGCAGCCCCGACCAGCGGAGGGGGGCGGTGGGCAATGAGCAGTTCTTC.

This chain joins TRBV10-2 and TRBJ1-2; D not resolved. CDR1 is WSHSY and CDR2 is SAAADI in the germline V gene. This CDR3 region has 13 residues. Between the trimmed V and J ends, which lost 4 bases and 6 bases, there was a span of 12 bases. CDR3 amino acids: CASSGQTGDGYTF. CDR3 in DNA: TGCGCCAGCAGTGGTCAGACGGGAGATGGCTACACCTTC.

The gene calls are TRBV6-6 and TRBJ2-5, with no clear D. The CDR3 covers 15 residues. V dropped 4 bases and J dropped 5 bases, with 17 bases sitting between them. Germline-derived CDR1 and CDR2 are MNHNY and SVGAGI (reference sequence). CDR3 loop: CASSLTPDLRETQYF. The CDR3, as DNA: TGTGCCAGCAGTTTGACCCCGGACCTCAGGGAGACCCAGTACTTC.

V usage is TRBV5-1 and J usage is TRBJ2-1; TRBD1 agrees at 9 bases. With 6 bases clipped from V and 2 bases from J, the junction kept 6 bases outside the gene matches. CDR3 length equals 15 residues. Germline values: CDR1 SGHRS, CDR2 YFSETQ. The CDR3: CASIPGQGPYNEQFF. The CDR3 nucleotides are TGCGCCAGCATCCCCGGACAGGGGCCCTACAATGAGCAGTTCTTC.

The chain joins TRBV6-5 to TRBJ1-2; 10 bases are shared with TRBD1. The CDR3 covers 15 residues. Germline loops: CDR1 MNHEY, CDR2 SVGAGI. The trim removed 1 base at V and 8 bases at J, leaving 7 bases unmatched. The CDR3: CASSYFGDRGEGYTF. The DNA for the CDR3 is TGTGCCAGCAGTTACTTCGGGGACAGGGGAGAAGGCTACACCTTC.

As DNA, the CDR3 is TGTGCCAGCATGGACAGGGCGCATGGCTACACCTTC. This codes for CASMDRAHGYTF. The chain recombines TRBV27 with TRBJ1-2; 8 nucleotides align to TRBD1. Germline CDR1 reads MNHEY; CDR2 reads SMNVEV (reference sequence). The V and J ends lost 7 bases and 6 bases, in that order; junction bases with no gene match: 4. The CDR3 consists of 12 residues.

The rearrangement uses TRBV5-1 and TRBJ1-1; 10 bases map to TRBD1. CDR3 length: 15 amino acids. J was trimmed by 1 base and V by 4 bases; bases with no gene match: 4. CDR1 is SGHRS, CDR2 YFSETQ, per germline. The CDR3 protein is CASSGTGATNTEAFF. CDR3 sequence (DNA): TGCGCCAGCAGCGGGACAGGGGCCACGAACACTGAAGCTTTCTTT.

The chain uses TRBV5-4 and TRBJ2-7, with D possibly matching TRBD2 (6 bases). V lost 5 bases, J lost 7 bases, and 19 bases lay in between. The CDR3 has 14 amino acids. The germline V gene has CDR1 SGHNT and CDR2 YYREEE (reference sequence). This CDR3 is CASSPGGRSREQYF. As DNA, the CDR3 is TGTGCCAGCAGTCCCGGGGGTCGGTCCCGTGAGCAGTACTTC.

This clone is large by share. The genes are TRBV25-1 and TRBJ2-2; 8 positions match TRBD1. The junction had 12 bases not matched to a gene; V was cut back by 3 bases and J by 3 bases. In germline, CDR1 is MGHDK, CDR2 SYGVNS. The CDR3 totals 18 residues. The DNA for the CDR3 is TGTGCCAGCAGTGACCACCAAATTCGACAGGGGTACACCGGGGAGCTGTTTTTT. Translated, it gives CASSDHQIRQGYTGELFF.

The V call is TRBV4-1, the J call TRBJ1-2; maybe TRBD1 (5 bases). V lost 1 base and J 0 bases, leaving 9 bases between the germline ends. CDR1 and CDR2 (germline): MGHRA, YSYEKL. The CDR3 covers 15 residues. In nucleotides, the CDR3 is TGCGCCAGCAGCCAAGTGGCAGGGCCTAACTATGGCTACACCTTC. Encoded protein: CASSQVAGPNYGYTF.

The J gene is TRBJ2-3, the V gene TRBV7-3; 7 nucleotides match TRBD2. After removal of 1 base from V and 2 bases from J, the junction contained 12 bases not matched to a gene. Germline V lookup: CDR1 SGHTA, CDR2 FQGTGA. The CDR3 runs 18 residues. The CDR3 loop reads CASSLIGEGGSFTDTQYF. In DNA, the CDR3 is TGTGCCAGCAGCTTAATAGGGGAGGGCGGAAGCTTCACAGATACGCAGTATTTT.

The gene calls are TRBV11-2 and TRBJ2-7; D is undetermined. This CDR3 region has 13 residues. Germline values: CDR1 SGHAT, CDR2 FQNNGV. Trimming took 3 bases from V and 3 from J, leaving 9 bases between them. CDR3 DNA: TGTGCCAGCAGCTTGAGACTGAACTACGAGCAGTACTTC. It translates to CASSLRLNYEQYF.

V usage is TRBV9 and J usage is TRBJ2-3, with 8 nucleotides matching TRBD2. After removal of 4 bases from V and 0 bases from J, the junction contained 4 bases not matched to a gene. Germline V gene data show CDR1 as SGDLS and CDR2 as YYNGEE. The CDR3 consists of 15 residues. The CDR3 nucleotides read TGTGCCAGCAGCTTTAGCGGGACTAGCACAGATACGCAGTATTTT. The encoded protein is CASSFSGTSTDTQYF.

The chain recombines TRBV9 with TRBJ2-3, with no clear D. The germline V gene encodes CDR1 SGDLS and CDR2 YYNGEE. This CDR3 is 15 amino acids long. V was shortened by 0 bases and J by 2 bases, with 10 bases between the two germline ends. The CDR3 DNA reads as TGTGCCAGCAGCGTAGGGCAGGTGTCCACAGATACGCAGTATTTT. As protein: CASSVGQVSTDTQYF.

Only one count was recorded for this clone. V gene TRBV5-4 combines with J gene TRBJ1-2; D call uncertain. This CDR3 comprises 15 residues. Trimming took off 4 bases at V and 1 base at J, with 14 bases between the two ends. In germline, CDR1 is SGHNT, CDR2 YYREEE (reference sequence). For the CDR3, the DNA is TGTGCCAGCAGCGGCGGACGGTCCTTTAACTATGGCTACACCTTC. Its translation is CASSGGRSFNYGYTF.

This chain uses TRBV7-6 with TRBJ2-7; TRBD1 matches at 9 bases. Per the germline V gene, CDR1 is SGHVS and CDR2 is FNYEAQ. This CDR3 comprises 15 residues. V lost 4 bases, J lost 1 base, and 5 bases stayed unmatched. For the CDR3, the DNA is TGTGCCAGCAGCTGGGGGACAGGGTGGTCCTACGAGCAGTACTTC. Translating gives CASSWGTGWSYEQYF.

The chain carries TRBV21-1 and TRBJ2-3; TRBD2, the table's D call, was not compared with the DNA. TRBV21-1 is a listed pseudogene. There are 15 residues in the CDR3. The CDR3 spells CASSDPATSTDTQYF. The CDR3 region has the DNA TGTGCCAGCAGCGATCCAGCGACGAGCACAGATACGCAGTATTTT.

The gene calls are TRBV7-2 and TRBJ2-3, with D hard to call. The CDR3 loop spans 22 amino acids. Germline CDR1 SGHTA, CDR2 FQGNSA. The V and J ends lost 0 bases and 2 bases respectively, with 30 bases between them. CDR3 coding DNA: TGTGCCAGCAGCTTAGCCCCACCCCCAGAATACTATTCCATTATTAACACAGATACGCAGTATTTT. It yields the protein CASSLAPPPEYYSIINTDTQYF.